The 27 T cell receptor beta chains reported below all come from one sample, sequenced in a study of CD8 T cells in Susac syndrome. Roughly 0.45 to 1 ug RNA was reverse transcribed with random hexamers. TCRdb redid the calling of the immunoSEQ multiplex PCR reads with MiXCR, one entry per CDR3 protein. The profile shows 160,000 or so distinct CDR3 sequences, roughly 96% of them singletons. Sequenced: CD8+ T cells from PBMCs. The receptors were sampled from a human donor with multiple sclerosis.

The chain couples TRBV20-1 to TRBJ2-7; 12 bases fit TRBD2. With V trimmed by 6 bases and J by 2 bases, 2 bases remained unmatched. Germline CDR1 and CDR2: DFQATT and SNEGSKA (reference sequence). This CDR3 is 13 amino acids long. For the CDR3, the DNA is TGCAGTGCCAGGACTAGCGGGGCCTACGAGCAGTACTTC. Its translation: CSARTSGAYEQYF.

V gene TRBV4-2 combines with J gene TRBJ1-1; D is uncertain. Germline CDR1 is LGHNA and CDR2 is YNFKEQ. V shed 0 bases and J shed 0 bases, with 23 bases lying between them. This CDR3 contains 20 residues. The CDR3 loop reads CASSQDILGRINIMNTEAFF. In DNA, the CDR3 is TGTGCCAGCAGCCAAGATATATTGGGCAGAATCAACATCATGAACACTGAAGCTTTCTTT.

CDR3 protein: CASSSRTSGVHNEQFF. CDR3 nucleotides: TGTGCCAGCAGCTCCCGGACTAGCGGGGTCCACAATGAGCAGTTCTTC. The chain has TRBV7-9 and TRBJ2-1, with 12 bases lining up with TRBD2. Per germline, CDR1 SEHNR and CDR2 FQNEAQ (reference sequence). The CDR3 is 16 amino acids. V was clipped by 4 bases and J by 5 bases; unmatched bases: 6.

The chain combines TRBV20-1 with TRBJ2-7; 7 positions match TRBD2. The CDR3 has 13 residues. Trimming cost V 3 bases and J 2 bases; bases outside gene matches: 4. Germline V gene lookup returns CDR1 DFQATT and CDR2 SNEGSKA (reference sequence). CDR3 nucleotides: TGCAGTGCTAGCGGGGGGACTACCTACGAGCAGTACGTC. Translated, it gives CSASGGTTYEQYV.

V gene TRBV29-1 combines with J gene TRBJ2-3; 14 bases align to TRBD2. Losses at the gene ends were 7 bases for V and 6 bases for J; bases not matched to a gene: 12. In germline, CDR1 is SQVTM, CDR2 ANQGSEA. CDR3 length: 16 residues. The CDR3 sequence is CSAEGLAGATLDTQYF. In DNA, the CDR3 is TGCAGCGCCGAGGGACTAGCGGGGGCAACATTGGATACGCAGTATTTT.

The chain couples TRBV7-9 to TRBJ1-1; tentatively, D is TRBD1 (5 bases). CDR1 is SEHNR, CDR2 FQNEAQ, per germline (reference sequence). Trimming took 5 bases from V and 8 from J, leaving 9 bases between them. The CDR3 runs 11 residues. CDR3 in amino acids: CASSRDSEAFF. The CDR3 DNA is TGTGCCAGCAGCCGGGACTCAGAAGCTTTCTTT. The full variable domain, completed using reference TRBV7-9 and TRBJ1-1, is DTGVSQNPRHKITKRGQNVTFRCDPISEHNRLYWYRQTLGQGPEFLTYFQNEAQLEKSRLLSDRFSAERPKGSFSTLEIQRTEQGDSAMYLCASSRDSEAFFGQGTRLTVV.

This chain uses TRBV30 with TRBJ2-5; D gene unclear. CDR1 is GTSNPN and CDR2 is SVGIG in the germline V gene (reference sequence). The V and J ends lost 2 bases and 4 bases respectively, with 14 bases between them. This CDR3 has 14 amino acids. The CDR3 DNA reads TGTGCCTGGAGTACTTCGGCCTCGGGAGAGACCCAGTACTTC. Translated: CAWSTSASGETQYF.

The rearrangement joins TRBV30 to TRBJ2-2, with no clear D. Germline V gene lookup returns CDR1 GTSNPN and CDR2 SVGIG (reference sequence). The V gene lost 3 bases and the J gene lost 1 base, with 3 bases spanning the gap. This CDR3 comprises 12 residues. Here the CDR3 reads CAWRGNTGELFF. As DNA, the CDR3 is TGTGCCTGGAGGGGGAACACCGGGGAGCTGTTTTTT.

V gene TRBV7-9 combines with J gene TRBJ2-7; the D gene is possibly TRBD2 (6 bases). The length of the CDR3 is 13 residues. The V gene lost 3 bases and the J gene lost 5 bases, with 11 bases spanning the gap. CDR1 and CDR2 (germline): SEHNR, FQNEAQ (reference sequence). As DNA, the CDR3 is TGTGCCAGCAGCTTGGGGTCTAGCGACGAGCAGTACGTC. This codes for CASSLGSSDEQYV.

The J gene is TRBJ2-7, the V gene TRBV14, with 8 positions matching TRBD1. The CDR3 covers 15 residues. Germline assignment: CDR1 SGHDN and CDR2 FVKESK. The trim removed 6 bases at V and 3 bases at J, leaving 10 bases unmatched. The CDR3 coding sequence is TGTGCCAGCAGTCAACTGCGGACAGGGATCTACGAGCAGTACTTC. This gives the protein CASSQLRTGIYEQYF.

This clonotype was found once. This chain links TRBV6-5 with TRBJ2-2; 7 bases are shared with TRBD1. Trimming took 7 bases from V and 2 from J; bases not matched to a gene: 7. The CDR3 is made up of 15 amino acids. Germline assignment: CDR1 MNHEY and CDR2 SVGAGI. The CDR3 nucleotides are TGTGCCAGCACCTCCAGACAGGGTAACACCGGGGAGCTGTTTTTT. This codes for CASTSRQGNTGELFF.

The J gene is TRBJ1-1, the V gene TRBV15; 7 bases agree with TRBD1. There are 16 residues in the CDR3. CDR1 and CDR2 from the germline V gene are LNHNV and YYDKDF (reference sequence). The V segment lost 0 bases and the J segment 3 bases; nucleotides outside the gene matches: 7. The CDR3: CATSRDRDSADTEAFF. CDR3 bases: TGTGCCACCAGCAGAGATCGGGACAGCGCCGACACTGAAGCTTTCTTT.

CDR3 nucleotide sequence: TGTGCCAGCAGCATACCGGGACAGGGTCCTGACGAGCAGTACTTC. Its protein product is CASSIPGQGPDEQYF. The gene calls are TRBV7-8 and TRBJ2-7; TRBD1 aligns across 9 bases. Germline loops: CDR1 SGHVS, CDR2 FQNEAQ. The ends lost 5 bases at V and 5 bases at J; junction bases unmatched: 10. This CDR3 comprises 15 residues.

The chain uses TRBV13 and TRBJ2-7, with D uncertain. V shed 5 bases and J shed 6 bases, with 14 bases lying between them. CDR1 is PRHDT, CDR2 FYEKMQ, per germline (reference sequence). The CDR3 consists of 13 residues. For the CDR3, the DNA is TGTGCCAGCAGCCGAACGGATTGGGGCGAGCAGTACGTC. Its protein is CASSRTDWGEQYV.

The rearrangement joins TRBV4-1 to TRBJ2-7; D unclear. This CDR3 spans 14 amino acids. Trimming removed 1 base from V and 5 bases from J, with 12 bases in between. Germline values: CDR1 MGHRA, CDR2 YSYEKL. The DNA of the CDR3 is TGCGCCAGCAGCCAAGTTATGGGTTCTAACGAGCAGTACGTC. Protein: CASSQVMGSNEQYV.

The V call is TRBV9, the J call TRBJ1-1; 7 bases are a match to TRBD1. Per the germline V gene, CDR1 is SGDLS and CDR2 is YYNGEE. This CDR3 contains 12 residues. V dropped 0 bases and J dropped 8; count of bases not matched to a gene: 1. CDR3 coding DNA: TGTGCCAGCAGCGTAGGGGACAGCGAAGCTTTCTTT. Its protein product is CASSVGDSEAFF.

V gene TRBV4-1 combines with J gene TRBJ2-2; the match to TRBD1 covers 7 bases. This CDR3 has 15 amino acids. V was clipped by 4 bases and J by 6 bases; unmatched bases: 8. Germline CDR1 is MGHRA and CDR2 is YSYEKL. The CDR3 is CASSLDRAGAGELFF. The CDR3 DNA is TGCGCCAGCAGCCTCGACAGGGCAGGCGCCGGGGAGCTGTTTTTT.

The genes are TRBV6-5 and TRBJ1-1; no clear D gene. Trimming stripped 5 bases from V and 0 bases from J, with 7 bases between. Germline CDR1 is MNHEY and CDR2 is SVGAGI. The CDR3 length is 13 residues. As DNA, the CDR3 is TGTGCCAGCAGTCTGCAGATGAACACTGAAGCTTTCTTT. Its protein product is CASSLQMNTEAFF.

The genes are TRBV7-3 and TRBJ2-7, with a tentative D call TRBD1 (6 bases). Between the trimmed V and J ends, which lost 6 bases and 5 bases, there was a span of 17 bases. This CDR3 region has 14 residues. Germline CDR1 SGHTA, CDR2 FQGTGA. The CDR3, as DNA: TGTGCCAGCAGGGATACCTCAGGGGTCCACGAGCAGTACTTC. Translated: CASRDTSGVHEQYF.

The chain joins TRBV29-1 to TRBJ1-1; no clear D. This CDR3 contains 15 residues. V lost 0 bases and J lost 0, with 11 bases in between. Per germline, CDR1 SQVTM and CDR2 ANQGSEA. For the CDR3, the DNA is TGCAGCGTTGAAGATCAGTGGCCCTTGAACACTGAAGCTTTCTTT. The encoded protein is CSVEDQWPLNTEAFF.

The chain recombines TRBV6-6 with TRBJ2-3; unclear D gene. This CDR3 contains 10 residues. V gave up 8 bases and J gave up 7 bases, with 7 bases separating them. Germline lookup yields CDR1 MNHNY and CDR2 SVGAGI (reference sequence). CDR3 loop: CASGRNTQYF. The CDR3 DNA reads TGTGCCAGCGGCAGAAATACGCAGTATTTT.

The chain carries TRBV13 and TRBJ2-5, with D possibly being TRBD1 (6 bases). The CDR3 runs to 13 residues. CDR1 is PRHDT, CDR2 FYEKMQ, per germline (reference sequence). V gave up 3 bases and J gave up 3 bases, with 8 bases separating them. This chain's CDR3 is CASSFPGEETQYF. The CDR3 DNA sequence: TGTGCCAGCAGCTTCCCAGGGGAAGAGACCCAGTACTTC. Using reference TRBV13 and TRBJ2-5 for the parts outside the CDR3, the full variable domain is AAGVIQSPRHLIKEKRETATLKCYPIPRHDTVYWYQQGPGQDPQFLISFYEKMQSDKGSIPDRFSAQQFSDYHSELNMSSLELGDSALYFCASSFPGEETQYFGPGTRLLVL.

V usage is TRBV6-5 and J usage is TRBJ1-2; possibly TRBD1 for D (6 bases). Trimming took off 2 bases at V and 1 base at J, with 11 bases between the two ends. The length of the CDR3 is 15 residues. CDR1 is MNHEY, CDR2 SVGAGI, per germline. The CDR3 loop is CASSYGARGNYGYTF. CDR3 nucleotides: TGTGCCAGCAGTTACGGGGCCAGGGGTAACTATGGCTACACCTTC.

The chain recombines TRBV20-1 with TRBJ1-1; D uncertain. From germline, CDR1 is DFQATT and CDR2 SNEGSKA (reference sequence). V lost 0 bases and J lost 5, with 13 bases in between. The CDR3 is made up of 14 amino acids. The CDR3 DNA sequence: TGCAGTGCTAGAGATATAGGAGGTGGGACTGAAGCTTTCTTT. As protein: CSARDIGGGTEAFF.

J is TRBJ1-2 and V is TRBV11-2, with 10 nucleotides matching TRBD1. This CDR3 contains 12 residues. Germline-derived CDR1 and CDR2 are SGHAT and FQNNGV. After removal of 7 bases from V and 8 bases from J, the junction contained 4 bases not matched to a gene. Here the CDR3 DNA reads TGTGCCAGCAAGACAGGGGGCGAAGGCTACACCTTC. It specifies CASKTGGEGYTF.

CDR3 loop: CASSVGGTTGEQYF. The CDR3, as DNA: TGTGCCAGCAGCGTAGGTGGGACAACCGGCGAGCAGTACTTC. The chain combines TRBV9 with TRBJ2-7; tentative D call: TRBD1 (6 bases). The CDR3 is 14 amino acids. The germline V and J ends were trimmed by 0 bases and 6 bases, with 13 bases remaining between them. Germline V gene lookup returns CDR1 SGDLS and CDR2 YYNGEE.

A remark on this clonotype: Relative to the germline gene, one junction end is altered; a read error may explain this. The chain combines TRBV11-3 with TRBJ2-7, with 8 bases lining up with TRBD1. Germline V lookup: CDR1 SGHNT, CDR2 YENEEA. This CDR3 has 9 amino acids. Written as DNA, the CDR3 is TGTGCCAGCAGCTCGGGACAGGACTTC. This gives the protein CASSSGQDF.